A single sample gave rise to the 15 T cell receptor beta chains below, sequenced in a study of shared clonotypes between healthy human individuals. The assay was immunoSEQ multiplex PCR, and TCRdb's table has in-frame clones only and misses some. The data contain 600,000 or so clones, 85% to 95% of them singletons. Naive CD8 populations comprised CD45RO-negative cells positively selected for CCR7, excluding terminally differentiated effector memory CD45RA+ cells. The sample was naive CD8+ T cells sorted from blood. These receptors were collected from a young woman in good health.

This clone was detected once. The chain couples TRBV4-1 to TRBJ2-7, with unresolved D. The CDR3 sequence is 13 residues long. Germline CDR1 MGHRA, CDR2 YSYEKL. V dropped 1 base and J dropped 4 bases, with 8 bases sitting between them. The CDR3 nucleotides read TGCGCCAGCAGCCAAGGCACCCGATACGAGCAGTACTTC. Protein: CASSQGTRYEQYF.

This chain links TRBV6-4 with TRBJ1-2, with D perhaps matching TRBD1 (6 bases). Trimming removed 10 bases from V and 8 bases from J, with 17 bases in between. CDR1 MRHNA and CDR2 SNTAGT come from the germline V gene. CDR3 length: 12 amino acids. The DNA for the CDR3 is TGTGCCACCCTACAGGGACTTTGGGGCTACACCTTC. Translated: CATLQGLWGYTF.

Only one count was recorded for this clone. This chain links TRBV4-2 with TRBJ1-2; D is possibly TRBD1 (6 bases). Germline V gene lookup returns CDR1 LGHNA and CDR2 YNFKEQ. Trimming removed 2 bases from V and 3 bases from J, with 19 bases in between. This CDR3 region has 17 residues. The CDR3: CASSQSVDSLIDYGYTF. CDR3 in DNA: TGTGCCAGCAGCCAATCCGTGGACAGCCTTATAGACTATGGCTACACCTTC.

Only one count was recorded for this clone. V is TRBV4-1 and J is TRBJ1-1, with 8 nucleotides matching TRBD1. Germline V lookup: CDR1 MGHRA, CDR2 YSYEKL. V lost 0 bases to trimming and J lost 0 bases; unmatched junction nucleotides: 6. The CDR3 is made up of 17 amino acids. The CDR3 loop is CASSQDPGGLMNTEAFF. As DNA, the CDR3 is TGCGCCAGCAGCCAAGATCCAGGGGGCCTAATGAACACTGAAGCTTTCTTT.

This clone was seen once. The CDR3 spells CASSQHGGTGGYEQYF. In DNA, the CDR3 is TGCGCCAGCAGCCAACACGGCGGGACAGGGGGCTACGAGCAGTACTTC. The rearrangement uses TRBV4-1 and TRBJ2-5, with TRBD1 matching 11 bases. The better agreement between TRBJ2-7 and the DNA end casts doubt on the J call. CDR3 length: 16 residues. Germline V gene lookup returns CDR1 MGHRA and CDR2 YSYEKL.

The V gene is TRBV28, the J gene TRBJ2-6; TRBD1 agrees at 8 bases. This CDR3 contains 20 residues. Germline V CDR1 and CDR2: MDHEN, SYDVKM. The ends lost 6 bases at V and 0 bases at J; junction bases unmatched: 16. Here the CDR3 DNA reads TGTGCCAGCAGCTCACCTTATAACCGGGACAGGCTCTCTGGGGCCAACGTCCTGACTTTC. It translates to CASSSPYNRDRLSGANVLTF.

This clone has just one count. This chain links TRBV6-5 with TRBJ2-1, with D possibly being TRBD2 (7 bases). Germline values: CDR1 MNHEY, CDR2 SVGAGI. The CDR3 is 15 amino acids. Trimming stripped 2 bases from V and 9 bases from J, with 17 bases between. The CDR3 coding sequence is TGTGCCAGCAGTTACAGGGGGGGAGTGTACGGTGAGCAGTTCTTC. As protein: CASSYRGGVYGEQFF.

The V call is TRBV6-6, the J call TRBJ1-1; the D is unclear. The germline V gene has CDR1 MNHNY and CDR2 SVGAGI (reference sequence). The CDR3 sequence is 13 residues long. Trimming took off 6 bases at V and 4 bases at J, with 12 bases between the two ends. Here the CDR3 DNA reads TGTGCCAGCAGCGTAGGGATGGGCACTGAAGCTTTCTTT. This gives the protein CASSVGMGTEAFF.

This clone has only one observation. This chain joins TRBV7-2 and TRBJ2-1; 10 positions agree with TRBD2. From germline, CDR1 is SGHTA and CDR2 FQGNSA. V lost 3 bases to trimming and J lost 0 bases; unmatched junction nucleotides: 8. This CDR3 is 18 amino acids long. Written as DNA, the CDR3 is TGTGCCAGCAGCTTTAGGAGCGGGAGGGGAATCTCCTACAATGAGCAGTTCTTC. Translating it yields CASSFRSGRGISYNEQFF.

The V and J genes are TRBV7-9 and TRBJ2-1; 11 nucleotides align to TRBD2. V was pared by 6 bases and J by 4 bases, with 5 bases of the junction left unmatched. Germline V CDR1 and CDR2: SEHNR, FQNEAQ (reference sequence). This CDR3 contains 15 residues. Written as DNA, the CDR3 is TGTGCCAGCAGACCGGGACTAGCGGATTACAATGAGCAGTTCTTC. Its protein product is CASRPGLADYNEQFF.

V is TRBV28 and J is TRBJ2-3; 13 positions agree with TRBD2. The CDR3 consists of 19 residues. CDR1 MDHEN and CDR2 SYDVKM come from the germline V gene. The V and J ends lost 4 bases and 3 bases, in that order; junction bases with no gene match: 13. The CDR3 is CASSSTLRTSGSQTDTQYF. The DNA for the CDR3 is TGTGCCAGCAGTTCCACACTCCGGACTAGCGGGAGTCAGACAGATACGCAGTATTTT.

This chain connects TRBV30 to TRBJ1-2, with TRBD1 as a possible D gene (5 bases). Trimming removed 2 bases from V and 4 bases from J, with 14 bases in between. Per the germline V gene, CDR1 is GTSNPN and CDR2 is SVGIG (reference sequence). CDR3 size: 14 residues. CDR3 region: CAWSNSWGGYGYTF. The CDR3 coding sequence is TGTGCCTGGAGTAACTCGTGGGGGGGCTATGGCTACACCTTC. Full variable domain (outside the CDR3, taken from reference TRBV30 and TRBJ1-2): SQTIHQWPATLVQPVGSPLSLECTVEGTSNPNLYWYRQAAGRGLQLLFYSVGIGQISSEVPQNLSASRPQDRQFILSSKKLLLSDSGFYLCAWSNSWGGYGYTFGSGTRLTVV.

This chain joins TRBV15 and TRBJ2-7, with D possibly TRBD1 on 5 matching bases. Germline V gene sequence: CDR1 LNHNV, CDR2 YYDKDF (reference sequence). The CDR3 is 13 residues long. V was clipped by 5 bases and J by 0 bases, with 8 bases between them. The CDR3 DNA follows: TGTGCCACCAGCCCTGACAGCTCCTACGAGCAGTACTTC. Protein: CATSPDSSYEQYF.

The chain employs TRBV7-9 and TRBJ1-2, with 8 bases matching TRBD1. Trimming cost V 5 bases and J 0 bases; bases outside gene matches: 5. The CDR3 is 15 amino acids. Germline V gives CDR1 SEHNR, CDR2 FQNEAQ (reference sequence). CDR3 nucleotide sequence: TGTGCCAGCAGCCTCCCGGACAGGGCTAACTATGGCTACACCTTC. This encodes CASSLPDRANYGYTF.

This clone showed up just once. The V gene is TRBV7-9, the J gene TRBJ2-1; 7 bases match TRBD2. The CDR3 contains 15 residues. Germline V gene sequence: CDR1 SEHNR, CDR2 FQNEAQ (reference sequence). Trimming cost V 5 bases and J 5 bases; bases outside gene matches: 9. The CDR3 is CASSPAGRSHNEQFF. CDR3 bases: TGTGCCAGCAGCCCAGCGGGGAGGTCACACAATGAGCAGTTCTTC.